This TCR beta chain was recovered during a study of T cell responses to AZD1222 COVID-19 vaccine (dated by TCRdb to about 2021). In terms of the full investigation: TCR sequencing covered 230 or so trial participants: 200 to 210 given two doses of AZD1222 and some 25 given two doses of MenACWY control vaccine. Enrollment into the trials was organized by age into subgroups of 18-55, 56-69 and 70-plus years, and those subgroups contained around 150, 28 and 57 TCR-sequenced participants, respectively. Broad study findings and their caveats: No day 14 peak-response samples were available, so repertoires were characterized only after the peak T cell response. Conclusions about previously exposed vaccinees are limited, since just a handful of AZD1222 recipients were seropositive for SARS-CoV-2 at baseline. After two AZD1222 doses, both the breadth and the depth of spike-specific TCRs were significantly higher than at day 0 and than in MenACWY recipients. The 56-69-year group was small, and its depth increase did not reach significance, likely because of low power. Participants were mostly white British and included more females than males, and it was suggested by the authors that clonal diversity may have been underestimated. Reportedly, almost half of the unique spike-specific TCRs recognized epitopes lying outside the regions that are mutated in the B.1.351 and B.1.1.7 variants. The vaccine-associated CD4 TCRs covered the entire spike protein, and the dominant responses fell in regions 160-218 and 743-854.

Trimming accounts for 4 bases at V and 0 bases at J, while the number of junction bases matched to no gene is 4. The cysteine opens and the phenylalanine closes a CDR3 of 15 amino acids. Only CDR3 DNA remains: 45 bases, in frame from the first base. The CDR1 and CDR2 encoded by the germline V gene are WSHSY and SAAADI. This clone has only one observation. The target of this receptor is not known. No clone much larger than this one lies a single base away; base qualities are absent. The CDR3 regions of human TCRbeta chains were subjected to immunosequencing. Processing in the source paper ran as follows. TCRs in the repertoires were matched against a reference library of SARS-CoV-2-specific TCRs that had been generated with the MIRA antigen-specificity platform. Breadth meant the fraction of unique TCRs that were SARS-CoV-2-associated, whereas depth meant the fraction of total T cells that were SARS-CoV-2-associated. Using the MIRA data, each spike-specific TCR was mapped to the spike region that the TCR reacts to and placed in a CD4 or CD8 class. Log10-transformed breadth and depth values were compared by one-way ANOVA with Sidak's multiple comparisons tests. TCRdb took this table from immuneACCESS and kept in-frame rearrangements with V and J called. Such tables lack part of the clones; where checked against another copy, unresolved V genes explain under half of the gap, and the rest is unexplained. V, J and clone size reflect that table, while D and trimming were determined from the DNA. The sample table contains 52,000 or so clones; only one count was recorded for approximately 85% of them. The ten largest clones represent approximately 19% of the sample.

The sample's time point label, in plain terms: baseline before first vaccination. The treatment or condition label corresponds to: meningococcal conjugate vaccine given as trial control. Samples from vaccinated people were obtained from the UK trials COV001 and COV002, which included a single-blind randomized controlled phase 2/3 trial of AZD1222 (ChAdOx1 nCoV-19) in healthy adults. For TCRbeta chain sequencing, PBMC samples from trial participants were taken at day 0 and at day 28 after the second dose. This clonotype was obtained from an adult in good health. Here the chain combines TRBV10-2 and TRBJ2-7, and 9 junction bases match TRBD2. The specimen comprised peripheral blood, sampled on day 0 of MenACWY control vaccination. The CDR3 sequence is CASSVAGVLSYEQYF. The DNA is as follows: TGCGCCAGCAGTGTAGCGGGAGTGCTCTCCTACGAGCAGTACTTC.